This T cell receptor beta chain was profiled in a study of T-cell memory formation after mild COVID-19. The table lists this clonotype with many counts. The antigen is unknown. Germline V CDR1 and CDR2: DFQATT, SNEGSKA (reference sequence). V lost 3 bases, J lost 5 bases, and 7 bases stayed unmatched. The CDR3 length is 15 residues. TCR alpha and TCR beta cDNA libraries with sample barcodes and UMIs came from 5'RACE using constant-segment primers. A single record per CDR3 protein comes from TCRdb applying MiXCR to the 5' RACE reads. This table holds about 100,000 distinct CDR3 sequences, roughly 14% found once. Regarding the study as a whole: Cross-reactive memory apparently joined, as some responding clones appeared in pre-infection memory. Day 15 to 85 contracting clones showed balanced CD4/CD8; later expanders leaned CD4+. Of the contracting clones, CD4+ ones lay mainly in CM and EM, and CD8+ ones in EMRA.

The chain has TRBV20-1 and TRBJ2-5, with 12 positions matching TRBD2. The source of this sequence is a man aged 18 to 30 who had mild COVID-19 (a few samples of this study predate the infection). Cell type and time point are not known. The sequenced material came from PBMCs or a T cell subset sorted from them (not recorded which). CDR3 in amino acids: CSARSGTSGWETQYF. CDR3 bases: TGCAGTGCTAGGTCCGGGACTAGCGGGTGGGAGACCCAGTACTTC.